This TCR beta chain was observed in a study of T cells in Graves' hyperthyroidism and ophthalmopathy. General observations from the study: Ophthalmopathy, as predicted by the model, came a median approximately 5.9 months after the prediction.

RNA transcripts gave rise to amplified TCR beta CDR3 regions. TCR CDR3 underwent first-round RT-PCR with the HTBI primer set. MiXCR was run by TCRdb on the multiplex PCR reads, yielding one entry per CDR3 protein. The sample records 350,000 to 400,000 distinct CDR3 sequences, less than 20% being singletons. This clonotype appeared many times. Its antigen is as yet unknown. Trimming stripped 3 bases from V and 1 base from J, with 13 bases between. The CDR3 is 16 residues long. Looked up from germline, CDR1 is SNHLY and CDR2 is FYNNEI. V is TRBV2 and J is TRBJ1-5; tentatively, D is TRBD1 (5 bases). The clonotype was recovered from a young man with Graves' ophthalmopathy. The specimen sequenced was blood. CDR3 residues: CASSEGDALSNQPQHF. The CDR3 bases are TGTGCCAGCAGTGAGGGGGACGCTCTAAGCAATCAGCCCCAGCATTTT.